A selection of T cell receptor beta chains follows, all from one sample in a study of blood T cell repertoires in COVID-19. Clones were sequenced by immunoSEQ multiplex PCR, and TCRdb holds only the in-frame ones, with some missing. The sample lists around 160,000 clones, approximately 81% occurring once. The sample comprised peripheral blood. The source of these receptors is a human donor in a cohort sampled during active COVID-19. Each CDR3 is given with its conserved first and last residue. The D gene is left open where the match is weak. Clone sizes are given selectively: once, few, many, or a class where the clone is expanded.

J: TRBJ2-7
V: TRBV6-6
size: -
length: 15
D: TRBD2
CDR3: CASSSPGLAPYEQYF
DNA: TGTGCCAGCAGTTCCCCGGGACTAGCCCCCTACGAGCAGTACTTC

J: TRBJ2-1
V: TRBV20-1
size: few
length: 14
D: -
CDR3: CSASGERGYNEQFF
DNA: TGCAGTGCTAGTGGTGAGCGAGGCTACAATGAGCAGTTCTTC

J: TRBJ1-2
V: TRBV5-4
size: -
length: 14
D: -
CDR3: CASSLQGSLDGYTF
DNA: TGTGCCAGCAGCCTCCAGGGGTCCCTTGATGGCTACACCTTC

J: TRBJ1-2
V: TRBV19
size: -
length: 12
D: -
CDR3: CASRLDSHGYTF
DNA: TGTGCCAGTAGGTTGGACTCTCACGGCTACACCTTC

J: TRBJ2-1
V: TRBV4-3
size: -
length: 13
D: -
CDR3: CASSQDGRNEQFF
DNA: TGCGCCAGCAGCCAAGATGGGAGGAATGAGCAGTTCTTC

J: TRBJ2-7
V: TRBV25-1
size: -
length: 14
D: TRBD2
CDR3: CASRATSGGNEQYF
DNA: TGTGCCAGCAGGGCAACTAGCGGGGGGAACGAGCAGTACTTC

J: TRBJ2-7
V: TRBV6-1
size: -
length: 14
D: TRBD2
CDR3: CASSEAGGNHEQYF
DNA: TGTGCCAGCAGTGAAGCGGGGGGGAACCACGAGCAGTACTTC

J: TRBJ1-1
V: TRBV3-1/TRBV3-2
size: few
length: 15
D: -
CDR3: CASSQGGAGDTEAFF
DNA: TGTGCCAGCAGCCAGGGTGGGGCAGGGGACACTGAAGCTTTCTTT

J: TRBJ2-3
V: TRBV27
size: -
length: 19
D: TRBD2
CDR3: CASSLLAGGDLRSTDTQYF
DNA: TGTGCCAGCAGTTTACTGGCGGGGGGGGACCTCCGCAGCACAGATACGCAGTATTTT

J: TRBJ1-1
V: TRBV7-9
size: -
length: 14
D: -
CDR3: CASSYAGVNTEAFF
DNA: TGTGCCAGCAGCTACGCGGGGGTGAACACTGAAGCTTTCTTT

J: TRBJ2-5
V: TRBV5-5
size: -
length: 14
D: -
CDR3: CASSAARPGETQYF
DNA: TGTGCCAGCAGCGCTGCCAGGCCGGGGGAGACCCAGTACTTC

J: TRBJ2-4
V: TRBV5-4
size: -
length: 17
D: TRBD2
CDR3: CASSLGASGGAKNIQYF
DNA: TGTGCCAGCAGCTTGGGCGCATCGGGGGGTGCCAAAAACATTCAGTACTTC

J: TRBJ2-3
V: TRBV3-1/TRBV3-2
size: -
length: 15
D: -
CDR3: CASSQGWTPTDTQYF
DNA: TGTGCCAGCAGCCAAGGGTGGACTCCCACAGATACGCAGTATTTT

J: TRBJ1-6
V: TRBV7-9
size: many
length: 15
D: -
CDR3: CASSSLQAPNSPLHF
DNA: TGTGCCAGCAGCTCCCTTCAGGCCCCAAATTCACCCCTCCACTTT

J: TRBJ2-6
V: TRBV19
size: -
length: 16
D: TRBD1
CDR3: CASSRQGATGANVLTF
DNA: TGTGCCAGTAGCAGACAGGGGGCAACTGGGGCCAACGTCCTGACTTTC

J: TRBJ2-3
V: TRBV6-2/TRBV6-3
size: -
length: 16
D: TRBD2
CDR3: CASSPRGSGVRDTQYF
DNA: TGTGCCAGCAGTCCCCGGGGTAGCGGGGTTAGAGATACGCAGTATTTT

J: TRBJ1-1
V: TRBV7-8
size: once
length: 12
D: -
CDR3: CASSLVPEKAFF
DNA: TGTGCCAGCAGCTTAGTCCCGGAGAAAGCTTTCTTT

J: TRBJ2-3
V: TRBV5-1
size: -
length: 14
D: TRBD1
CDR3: CASSSGTAADTQYF
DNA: TGCGCCAGCAGCTCCGGGACAGCGGCAGATACGCAGTATTTT

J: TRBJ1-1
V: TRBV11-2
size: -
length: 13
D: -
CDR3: CASSLGARTEAFF
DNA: TGTGCCAGCAGCTTAGGCGCGAGGACTGAAGCTTTCTTT

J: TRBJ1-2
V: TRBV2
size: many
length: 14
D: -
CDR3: CASSVDTSNYGYTF
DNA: TGTGCCAGCAGTGTGGACACCTCTAACTATGGCTACACCTTC

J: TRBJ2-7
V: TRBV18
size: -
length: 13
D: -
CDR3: CASSQSLSYEQYF
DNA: TGTGCCAGCTCACAGAGCCTCTCCTACGAGCAGTACTTC

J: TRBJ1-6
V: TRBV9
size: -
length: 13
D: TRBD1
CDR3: CATARDSLSPLHF
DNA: TGTGCCACCGCCCGGGACAGTCTTTCACCCCTCCACTTT

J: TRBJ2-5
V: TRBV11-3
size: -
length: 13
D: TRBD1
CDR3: CASSSGTGVPQYF
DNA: TGTGCCAGCAGCTCTGGGACAGGGGTTCCCCAGTACTTC

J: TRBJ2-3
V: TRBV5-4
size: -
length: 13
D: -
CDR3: CASSSWQGYTQYF
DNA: TGTGCCAGCTCCTCCTGGCAGGGGTATACGCAGTATTTT

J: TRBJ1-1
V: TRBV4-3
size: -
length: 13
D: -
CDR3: CASSQVGATEAFF
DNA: TGCGCCAGCAGCCAAGTGGGGGCTACCGAAGCTTTCTTT

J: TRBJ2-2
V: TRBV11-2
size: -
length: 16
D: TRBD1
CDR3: CASNGQGATNTGELFF
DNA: TGTGCCAGCAACGGACAGGGGGCAACGAACACCGGGGAGCTGTTTTTT

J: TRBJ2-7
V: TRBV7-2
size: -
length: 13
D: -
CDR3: CASRADSTYEQYF
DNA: TGTGCCAGCAGGGCGGACTCAACCTACGAGCAGTACTTC

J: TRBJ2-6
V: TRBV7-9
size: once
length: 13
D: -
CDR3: CASRPQGANVLTF
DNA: TGTGCCAGCAGGCCACAGGGGGCCAACGTCCTGACTTTC

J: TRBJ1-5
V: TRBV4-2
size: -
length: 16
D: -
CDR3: CASSQDSQGYNQPQHF
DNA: TGTGCCAGCAGCCAAGATAGCCAGGGCTACAATCAGCCCCAGCATTTT

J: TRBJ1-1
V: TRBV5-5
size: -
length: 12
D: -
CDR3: CASRGRNTEAFF
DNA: TGTGCCAGCAGGGGGAGGAACACTGAAGCTTTCTTT

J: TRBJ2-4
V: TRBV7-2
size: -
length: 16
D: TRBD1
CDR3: CASSPTGALAKNIQYF
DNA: TGTGCCAGCAGCCCCACAGGGGCCCTAGCCAAAAACATTCAGTACTTC

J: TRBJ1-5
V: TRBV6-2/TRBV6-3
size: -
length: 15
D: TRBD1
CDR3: CASSRTGVGNQPQHF
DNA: TGTGCCAGCAGTCGGACAGGGGTTGGCAATCAGCCCCAGCATTTT

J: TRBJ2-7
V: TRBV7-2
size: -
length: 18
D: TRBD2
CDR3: CASSIGTSGGGFSYEQYF
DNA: TGTGCCAGCAGCATTGGGACTAGCGGCGGGGGATTCTCCTACGAGCAGTACTTC

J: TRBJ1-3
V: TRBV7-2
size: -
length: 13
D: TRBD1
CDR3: CASSPGQRNTIYF
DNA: TGTGCCAGCAGCCCGGGACAGAGAAACACCATATATTTT

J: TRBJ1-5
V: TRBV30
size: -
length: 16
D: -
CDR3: CAWSRGTDGPGQPQHF
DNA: TGTGCCTGGAGTAGGGGGACCGACGGACCAGGTCAGCCCCAGCATTTT

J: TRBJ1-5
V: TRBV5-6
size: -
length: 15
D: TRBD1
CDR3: CASSLGQGAVTPQHF
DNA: TGTGCCAGCAGCTTGGGACAGGGGGCTGTAACGCCCCAGCATTTT

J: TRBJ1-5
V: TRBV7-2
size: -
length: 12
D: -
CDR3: CASSSLESAQHF
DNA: TGTGCCAGCAGCTCCCTCGAGTCGGCCCAGCATTTT

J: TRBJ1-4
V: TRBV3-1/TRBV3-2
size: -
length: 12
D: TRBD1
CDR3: CASSSGGGGARF
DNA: TGTGCCAGCAGCTCAGGAGGAGGGGGCGCCCGGTTT

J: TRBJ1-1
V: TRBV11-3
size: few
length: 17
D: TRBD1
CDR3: CASSFSQGAARNAEAFF
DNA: TGTGCCAGCAGCTTTAGTCAGGGGGCGGCCAGAAACGCTGAAGCTTTCTTT

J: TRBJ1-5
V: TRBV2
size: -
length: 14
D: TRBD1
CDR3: CASSPGTGDQPQHF
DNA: TGTGCCAGCAGCCCCGGGACAGGGGATCAGCCCCAGCATTTT

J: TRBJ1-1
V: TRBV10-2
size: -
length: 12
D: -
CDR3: CAISSRGTEAFF
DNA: TGCGCCATTTCCAGTCGGGGGACTGAAGCTTTCTTT

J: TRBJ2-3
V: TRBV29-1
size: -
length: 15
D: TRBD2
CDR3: CSVEGGGGATDTQYF
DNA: TGCAGCGTTGAAGGAGGCGGGGGGGCGACAGATACGCAGTATTTT

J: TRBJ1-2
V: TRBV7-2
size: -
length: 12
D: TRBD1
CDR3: CASSRDSYGYTF
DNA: TGTGCCAGCAGCAGGGACAGCTATGGCTACACCTTC

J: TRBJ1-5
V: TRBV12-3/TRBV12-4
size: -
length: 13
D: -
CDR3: CASTPRENQPQHF
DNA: TGTGCCAGCACCCCCCGGGAAAATCAGCCCCAGCATTTT

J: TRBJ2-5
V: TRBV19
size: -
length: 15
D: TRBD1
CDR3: CASSIGQGLSETQYF
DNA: TGTGCCAGTAGTATCGGACAGGGTCTATCCGAGACCCAGTACTTC

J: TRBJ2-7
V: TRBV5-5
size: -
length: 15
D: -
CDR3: CASSFGGGASYEQYF
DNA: TGTGCCAGCAGCTTCGGTGGGGGGGCCTCCTACGAGCAGTACTTC

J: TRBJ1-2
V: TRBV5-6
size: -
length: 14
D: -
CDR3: CASSLGFRGYGYTF
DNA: TGTGCCAGCAGCTTAGGATTCCGGGGGTATGGCTACACCTTC

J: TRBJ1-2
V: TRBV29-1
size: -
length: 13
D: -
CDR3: CSVDGGGVDGYTF
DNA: TGCAGCGTTGACGGGGGAGGAGTCGATGGCTACACCTTC

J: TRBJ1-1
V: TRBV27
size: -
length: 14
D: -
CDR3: CASSLSDRNTEAFF
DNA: TGTGCCAGCAGTTTATCGGACAGAAACACTGAAGCTTTCTTT

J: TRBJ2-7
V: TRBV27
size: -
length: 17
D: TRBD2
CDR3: CASSSTSGLAGTYEQYF
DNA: TGTGCCAGCAGTTCGACCTCCGGACTAGCGGGGACCTACGAGCAGTACTTC

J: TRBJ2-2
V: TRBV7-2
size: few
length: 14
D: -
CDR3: CASSLVPTNGELFF
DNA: TGTGCCAGCAGCTTAGTACCTACGAACGGGGAGCTGTTTTTT

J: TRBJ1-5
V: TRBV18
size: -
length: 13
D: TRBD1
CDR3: CASSMTGNQPQHF
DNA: TGTGCCAGCTCAATGACAGGGAATCAGCCCCAGCATTTT

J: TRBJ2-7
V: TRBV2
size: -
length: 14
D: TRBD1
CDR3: CASSRPQGVHEQYF
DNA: TGTGCCAGCAGTCGACCCCAGGGGGTCCACGAGCAGTACTTC